The 2 T cell receptor beta chains in this list originate from one sample, sequenced in a study of PD-1 blockade in mismatch repair-deficient tumors. Generated by immunoSEQ multiplex PCR, the TCRdb table keeps only in-frame clones and is missing some. The repertoire includes 38,000 or so clones, around 83% of them detected once, and roughly 3.9% sits in the top ten. This specimen was peripheral blood, taken around 75 weeks after starting pembrolizumab. The receptors here all came from an adult with mismatch repair-deficient cancer.

This clone appeared once. The genes are TRBV4-1 and TRBJ1-5; perhaps TRBD1 as D (6 bases). The length of the CDR3 is 17 residues. Trimming pared 0 bases from V and 3 bases from J, leaving 15 bases between. CDR1 is MGHRA, CDR2 YSYEKL, per germline. As DNA, the CDR3 is TGCGCCAGCAGCCAAGATGAAGGACAGTCACTCAATCAGCCCCAGCATTTT. It yields the protein CASSQDEGQSLNQPQHF.

Notes on this clone: The sample contains more than one DNA sequence encoding this CDR3. V and J are TRBV10-3 and TRBJ1-2, with TRBD1 identical over 7 bases. Trimming cost V 6 bases and J 8 bases; bases outside gene matches: 6. The CDR3 has 12 amino acids. Germline lookup yields CDR1 ENHRY and CDR2 SYGVKD. CDR3 residues: CAISLTGDGYTF. The CDR3 DNA reads as TGTGCCATCAGCCTTACAGGGGACGGCTACACCTTC.